These 8 T cell receptor beta chains share one sample of origin, sequenced in a study of blood T cells in healthy people across ages. Next came a second PCR, run for roughly 6 to 11 cycles, which used a sample-barcoded 5' primer along with a J-beta primer mix. MiXCR was run by TCRdb on the 5' RACE reads, yielding one entry per CDR3 protein. Here the sample spans some 900,000 distinct CDR3 sequences, around 26% being singletons. Sequencing was carried out using blood. These receptors all stem from a woman aged 80 or over in good health.

The sample holds a few counts of this clonotype. A much larger clone is a single base away; this may be a read error. This rearrangement joins TRBV6-2 or TRBV6-3 to TRBJ2-4, with unresolved D. The tail of the sequence fits TRBJ2-7 better, so the J call may be wrong. CDR1 and CDR2 (germline): MNHEY, SVGEGT. CDR3 length equals 14 residues. The CDR3 region is CAGSDLGWTNEQYF. The DNA of the CDR3 is TGTGCCGGCAGCGACCTGGGATGGACGAACGAGCAGTACTTC.

This clonotype was seen only a few times. This chain uses TRBV19 with TRBJ2-1; D is possibly TRBD2 (6 bases). The V gene lost 6 bases and the J gene lost 7 bases, with 28 bases spanning the gap. CDR1 and CDR2 from the germline V gene are LNHDA and SQIVND (reference sequence). The CDR3 contains 18 residues. The CDR3 region has the DNA TGTGCCAGTAGCTCCTCTTCTCGTCGGCGGGGTCTCTGGAATGAGCAGTTCTTC. This sequence encodes CASSSSSRRRGLWNEQFF.

This chain links TRBV14 with TRBJ1-1; no definite D call. This CDR3 contains 16 residues. Germline V lookup: CDR1 SGHDN, CDR2 FVKESK. V was cut by 0 bases and J by 0 bases, with 11 bases left in between. The CDR3 sequence: CASSQDLAVLNTEAFF. The CDR3 nucleotides read TGTGCCAGCAGCCAAGATCTAGCGGTGTTGAACACTGAAGCTTTCTTT.

This clonotype appeared a few times. The V gene is TRBV28, the J gene TRBJ2-1; 8 bases agree with TRBD2. The CDR3 length is 16 residues. The germline V gene encodes CDR1 MDHEN and CDR2 SYDVKM. With V trimmed by 8 bases and J by 1 base, 10 bases remained unmatched. The CDR3 protein is CASGEVAGTSYNEQFF. Here the CDR3 DNA reads TGTGCCAGCGGCGAGGTAGCGGGAACGTCCTACAATGAGCAGTTCTTC.

This clonotype was observed a handful of times. The genes are TRBV11-2 and TRBJ2-7; D could derive from TRBD1 or TRBD2 (5 bases each). The CDR3 is 14 amino acids. V was trimmed by 6 bases and J by 3 bases, leaving 15 bases between them. Per the germline V gene, CDR1 is SGHAT and CDR2 is FQNNGV. For the CDR3, the DNA is TGTGCCAGCAGAGTCCCGGGACCTCTCTACGAGCAGTACTTC. This gives the protein CASRVPGPLYEQYF.

As for this clonotype: One base away lies a much larger clone, so this may be a sequencing read error. The chain links TRBV10-3 to TRBJ2-7; unclear D gene. The CDR3 length is 16 residues. Trimming shortened V by 3 bases and J by 7 bases, and 22 bases separated the two germline ends. The V gene's germline CDR1 is ENHRY and CDR2 SYGVKD. CDR3 bases: TGTGCCATCAGTGACAAGAGCGAAAGGTCCTACAATGAGCAGTACTTC. It yields the protein CAISDKSERSYNEQYF.

This clonotype showed up many times. The chain combines TRBV11-2 with TRBJ2-1; D is perhaps TRBD2 (6 bases). CDR1 is SGHAT and CDR2 is FQNNGV in the germline V gene. Trimming removed 5 bases at V and 5 bases at J, with 13 bases between. The length of the CDR3 is 14 residues. CDR3 DNA: TGTGCCAGCAGCCCCGGGGGTATAAACAATGAGCAGTTCTTC. Protein: CASSPGGINNEQFF.

V gene TRBV20-1 combines with J gene TRBJ1-5; 8 positions agree with TRBD1. CDR3 size: 16 residues. CDR1 and CDR2 from the germline V gene are DFQATT and SNEGSKA (reference sequence). The V and J ends lost 2 bases and 4 bases, in that order; junction bases with no gene match: 10. CDR3 sequence (DNA): TGCAGTGCTAGACGACCGGGACAGGAGGCTAATCAGCCCCAGCATTTT. The encoded protein is CSARRPGQEANQPQHF.